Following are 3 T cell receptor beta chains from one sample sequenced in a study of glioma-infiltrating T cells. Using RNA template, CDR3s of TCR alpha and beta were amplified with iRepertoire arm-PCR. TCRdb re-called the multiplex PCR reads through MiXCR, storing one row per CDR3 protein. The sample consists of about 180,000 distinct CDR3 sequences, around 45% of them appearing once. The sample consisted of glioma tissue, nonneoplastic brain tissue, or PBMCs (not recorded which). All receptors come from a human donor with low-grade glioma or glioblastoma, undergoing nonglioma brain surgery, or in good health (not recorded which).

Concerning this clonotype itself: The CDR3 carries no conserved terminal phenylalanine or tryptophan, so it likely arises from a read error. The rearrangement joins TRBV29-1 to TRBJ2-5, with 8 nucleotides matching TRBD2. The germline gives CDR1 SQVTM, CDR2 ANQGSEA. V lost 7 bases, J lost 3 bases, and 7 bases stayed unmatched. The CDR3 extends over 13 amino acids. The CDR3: CSADRGGEETQYV. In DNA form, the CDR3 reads TGCAGCGCAGACCGGGGGGGGGAAGAGACCCAGTACGTC.

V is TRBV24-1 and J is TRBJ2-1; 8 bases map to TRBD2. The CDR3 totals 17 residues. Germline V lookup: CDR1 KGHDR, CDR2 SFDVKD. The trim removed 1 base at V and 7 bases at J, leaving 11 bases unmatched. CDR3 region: CATSDFTGGRSFNEQFF. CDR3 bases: TGTGCCACCAGTGATTTTACGGGCGGGAGGTCCTTTAATGAGCAGTTCTTC.

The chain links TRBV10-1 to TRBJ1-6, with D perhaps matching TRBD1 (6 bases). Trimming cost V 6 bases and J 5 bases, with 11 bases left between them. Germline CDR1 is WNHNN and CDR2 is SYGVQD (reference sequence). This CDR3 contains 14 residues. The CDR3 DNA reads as TGCGCCAGCAGCTCGGGACAACATAATTCACCCCTCCACTTT. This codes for CASSSGQHNSPLHF.